One sample yielded the 25 T cell receptor beta chains listed below, sequenced in a study of Graves' ophthalmopathy and Graves' hyperthyroidism. Transcripts of RNA were the source for amplifying TCR beta CDR3 regions. Following a first-round RT-PCR that used HTBI primers, a second-round multiplex PCR was carried out. In TCRdb, the multiplex PCR reads were re-called with MiXCR into one record per CDR3 protein. In the table there are roughly 220,000 distinct CDR3 sequences, roughly 50% of which are singletons. The source material was peripheral blood. All receptors come from an adult man with Graves' ophthalmopathy.

Worth noting for this clonotype: A much larger clone lies a single base off, so this may be a read error. The chain is built from TRBV20-1 and TRBJ1-2; tentatively, D is TRBD1 (5 bases). The CDR3 length is 13 residues. Looked up from germline, CDR1 is DFQATT and CDR2 is SNEGSKA (reference sequence). The CDR3 reads CSANGGSNYGCTF. Written as DNA, the CDR3 is TGCAGTGCTAACGGGGGTTCTAACTATGGCTGCACCTTC.

This clonotype was counted ten times or more. This chain's CDR3 is CASSLVADSPLHF. The CDR3 DNA sequence: TGTGCCAGCAGCTTAGTGGCAGATTCACCCCTCCACTTT. J is TRBJ1-6 and V is TRBV7-9; no definite D call. From germline, CDR1 is SEHNR and CDR2 FQNEAQ (reference sequence). The CDR3 has 13 amino acids. V gave up 1 base and J gave up 8 bases, with 6 bases separating them.

J is TRBJ2-5 and V is TRBV7-9; D might be TRBD2 (6 bases). CDR3 length: 14 amino acids. V shed 2 bases and J shed 5 bases, with 12 bases lying between them. Germline-derived CDR1 and CDR2 are SEHNR and FQNEAQ (reference sequence). The CDR3 loop is CASSLSQGLETQYF. The DNA of the CDR3 is TGTGCCAGCAGCTTAAGTCAGGGACTGGAGACCCAGTACTTC.

V usage is TRBV2 and J usage is TRBJ1-3; 7 bases match TRBD1. Per germline, CDR1 SNHLY and CDR2 FYNNEI. Trimming at V came to 6 bases and at J to 0 bases, leaving 5 bases not matched to a gene. The CDR3 sequence is 15 residues long. CDR3 DNA sequence: TGTGCCAGCAGGGCCACAGGGGTCTCTGGAAACACCATATATTTT. This codes for CASRATGVSGNTIYF.

The V and J genes are TRBV2 and TRBJ2-5, with 9 positions matching TRBD2. Looked up from germline, CDR1 is SNHLY and CDR2 is FYNNEI. V lost 5 bases and J lost 5; bases outside the gene matches: 9. This CDR3 has 15 amino acids. This chain's CDR3 is CASSLSRGGQETQYF. The CDR3, as DNA: TGTGCCAGCAGTCTTTCGCGGGGGGGCCAGGAGACCCAGTACTTC.

The genes are TRBV29-1 and TRBJ2-3; 12 nucleotides agree with TRBD2. CDR1 and CDR2 from the germline V gene are SQVTM and ANQGSEA. The CDR3 sequence is 14 residues long. Losses at the gene ends were 6 bases for V and 4 bases for J; bases not matched to a gene: 5. CDR3 residues: CSVKTSGRSDTQYF. The DNA of the CDR3 is TGCAGCGTCAAAACTAGCGGGAGGTCAGATACGCAGTATTTT.

This clonotype was counted a few times. The chain links TRBV7-9 to TRBJ1-3, with 7 positions matching TRBD1. V shed 2 bases and J 2 bases; nucleotides not matched to a gene: 6. This CDR3 is 16 amino acids long. From germline, CDR1 is SEHNR and CDR2 FQNEAQ (reference sequence). The CDR3 nucleotides read TGTGCCAGCAGCTTAATTCGGACAGGTACTGGAAACACCATATATTTT. Residues: CASSLIRTGTGNTIYF.

V is TRBV7-8 and J is TRBJ2-7, with 9 bases that match TRBD2. Trimming removed 5 bases from V and 2 bases from J; junction bases left unmatched: 10. This CDR3 comprises 16 residues. CDR1 is SGHVS and CDR2 is FQNEAQ in the germline V gene. The CDR3 here is CASSQDGPSGTYEQYF. In DNA, the CDR3 is TGTGCCAGCAGCCAGGATGGGCCTAGCGGGACCTACGAGCAGTACTTC.

In this sample, this clonotype turned up many times. The rearrangement joins TRBV29-1 to TRBJ2-5; D gene ambiguous. Trimming left V 3 bases short and J 6 bases short, with 11 bases between. The CDR3 loop spans 12 amino acids. From germline, CDR1 is SQVTM and CDR2 ANQGSEA. In nucleotides, the CDR3 is TGCAGCGTTGAGGTGGTTCGACAGACCCAGTACTTC. The encoded protein is CSVEVVRQTQYF.

The V gene is TRBV10-1, the J gene TRBJ2-5, with 8 bases matching TRBD2. V shed 0 bases, J shed 1 base, and the junction held 1 base outside the gene matches. CDR3 size: 15 residues. Germline lookup yields CDR1 WNHNN and CDR2 SYGVQD (reference sequence). The CDR3 coding sequence is TGCGCCAGCAGTGAGTCCAGCGGGGGCCAAGAGACCCAGTACTTC. Encoded protein: CASSESSGGQETQYF.

This clonotype was seen repeatedly, ten times or more. V is TRBV7-8 and J is TRBJ1-6, with 10 nucleotides matching TRBD1. The CDR3 sequence is 15 residues long. The V segment lost 3 bases and the J segment 9 bases; nucleotides outside the gene matches: 5. Germline V gene lookup returns CDR1 SGHVS and CDR2 FQNEAQ. CDR3 DNA: TGTGCCAGCAGCTTGTACTGGACAGGGGGTTCACCCCTCCACTTT. Translation: CASSLYWTGGSPLHF.

Notes on this clonotype: Compared with germline, one end of the junction differs, possibly owing to a read error. V and J are TRBV20-1 and TRBJ2-7, with 9 positions matching TRBD1. The germline V gene encodes CDR1 DFQATT and CDR2 SNEGSKA (reference sequence). The CDR3 contains 14 residues. CDR3 nucleotides: TGCGGTGCTGCTACCGGGACAGGGAGCTACGAGCAGTACTTC. Residues: CGAATGTGSYEQYF.

The chain has TRBV20-1 and TRBJ1-1; D may be TRBD1 (6 bases). V was pared by 6 bases and J by 7 bases, with 12 bases between. Germline CDR1 DFQATT, CDR2 SNEGSKA (reference sequence). The CDR3 sequence is 11 residues long. CDR3 residues: CSARGPSEAFF. The CDR3 DNA is TGCAGTGCCCGGGGGCCCAGTGAAGCTTTCTTT.

V usage is TRBV19 and J usage is TRBJ1-4; D may be TRBD1 (5 bases). The CDR3 extends over 12 amino acids. V lost 7 bases to trimming and J lost 8 bases, with 11 bases between them. CDR1 is LNHDA, CDR2 SQIVND, per germline (reference sequence). CDR3 bases: TGTGCCAGTAAAAAGGGGATGGAAAAACTGTTTTTT. The encoded protein is CASKKGMEKLFF.

The rearrangement joins TRBV7-9 to TRBJ1-1, with a possible D match to TRBD1 (5 bases). Looked up from germline, CDR1 is SEHNR and CDR2 is FQNEAQ (reference sequence). This CDR3 has 15 amino acids. The V end lost 3 bases, the J end lost 3 bases, and 14 bases lay between the germline ends. CDR3 sequence: CASSLKARGDTEAFF. DNA for the CDR3: TGTGCCAGCAGCTTGAAGGCGAGAGGGGACACTGAAGCTTTCTTT. The full variable domain, its missing parts supplied by reference TRBV7-9 and TRBJ1-1, is DTGVSQNPRHKITKRGQNVTFRCDPISEHNRLYWYRQTLGQGPEFLTYFQNEAQLEKSRLLSDRFSAERPKGSFSTLEIQRTEQGDSAMYLCASSLKARGDTEAFFGQGTRLTVV.

The rearrangement joins TRBV12-3 or TRBV12-4 to TRBJ2-7; D possibly corresponds to TRBD2 (6 bases). CDR3 length: 15 residues. V lost 4 bases and J lost 10, with 23 bases in between. The CDR3 here is CASSCGLSWEEAQYF. Written as DNA, the CDR3 is TGTGCCAGCAGTTGCGGTTTATCGTGGGAGGAGGCCCAGTACTTC.

This chain joins TRBV7-9 and TRBJ1-1; perhaps TRBD1 as D (5 bases). The CDR3 loop spans 15 amino acids. With 0 bases removed from V and 8 bases from J, the gap between germline ends came to 16 bases. Germline V CDR1 and CDR2: SEHNR, FQNEAQ (reference sequence). This chain's CDR3 is CASSLAREGVSEAFF. The CDR3 DNA reads TGTGCCAGCAGCTTAGCGCGGGAAGGGGTGAGCGAAGCTTTCTTT. The variable domain in full, with the rest retrieved from reference TRBV7-9 and TRBJ1-1, is DTGVSQNPRHKITKRGQNVTFRCDPISEHNRLYWYRQTLGQGPEFLTYFQNEAQLEKSRLLSDRFSAERPKGSFSTLEIQRTEQGDSAMYLCASSLAREGVSEAFFGQGTRLTVV.

This clonotype was recorded only once. The rearrangement joins TRBV4-1 to TRBJ2-5, with 13 bases matching TRBD2. Trimming cost V 2 bases and J 5 bases; bases outside gene matches: 8. The germline CDR1 and CDR2 sequences are MGHRA and YSYEKL. This CDR3 spans 17 amino acids. CDR3 sequence reads: CASSQRLAGGNGETQYF. The DNA of the CDR3 is TGCGCCAGCAGCCAAAGACTAGCGGGGGGCAATGGGGAGACCCAGTACTTC.

The CDR3, as DNA: TGTGCCAGCAGCCAAGGTCTGGGAGGGAGTGGCTATGGCTACACCTTC. It translates to CASSQGLGGSGYGYTF. This chain connects TRBV12-3 or TRBV12-4 to TRBJ1-2; D is ambiguous. CDR3 length: 16 amino acids. V dropped 6 bases and J dropped 4 bases, with 21 bases sitting between them.

This clonotype appeared once. No conserved phenylalanine or tryptophan is present at the end of the CDR3, so a read error is the likely explanation. J is TRBJ1-2 and V is TRBV7-9, with D perhaps TRBD1 (6 bases). Trimming took 3 bases from V and 2 from J, leaving 16 bases between them. The CDR3 runs 16 residues. Per the germline V gene, CDR1 is SEHNR and CDR2 is FQNEAQ (reference sequence). In DNA form, the CDR3 reads TGTGCCAGCAGCTTTTCACAGGGTCGTCTGAACTATGGCTACACCCTC. It codes for CASSFSQGRLNYGYTL.

This clonotype was counted a few times. Here the CDR3 reads CSARQGSQETQYF. The CDR3 region has the DNA TGCAGTGCTAGGCAGGGCTCCCAAGAGACCCAGTACTTC. V and J are TRBV20-1 and TRBJ2-5, with D perhaps matching TRBD1 (5 bases). The CDR3 is 13 residues long. The germline gives CDR1 DFQATT, CDR2 SNEGSKA (reference sequence). V gave up 3 bases and J gave up 1 base, with 9 bases separating them.

The chain is built from TRBV19 and TRBJ2-5, with D tentatively TRBD1 (6 bases). Deletions cut 5 bases from V and 2 bases from J, with 21 bases between. In germline, CDR1 is LNHDA, CDR2 SQIVND (reference sequence). The CDR3 has 17 amino acids. The CDR3 loop is CASSALRQEPKQETQYF. The CDR3 DNA follows: TGTGCCAGTAGTGCCCTAAGACAGGAGCCCAAACAAGAGACCCAGTACTTC.

The chain has TRBV7-2 and TRBJ2-2; D not certain. The CDR3 spans 14 residues. CDR1 and CDR2 from the germline V gene are SGHTA and FQGNSA. Trimming took 8 bases from V and 10 from J, leaving 20 bases between them. DNA of the CDR3: TGTGCCAGCGGCGAGTCGGGCCCCAAGGAGGAGCTGTTTTTT. It codes for CASGESGPKEELFF.

The chain links TRBV6-5 to TRBJ2-7; D perhaps matches TRBD2 (6 bases). V lost 5 bases to trimming and J lost 0 bases, with 11 bases between them. Germline assignment: CDR1 MNHEY and CDR2 SVGAGI. This CDR3 is built from 14 residues. CDR3 bases: TGTGCCAGCAGTGCGCGGGACCTCTCCTACGAGCAGTACTTC. Its translation is CASSARDLSYEQYF.

The chain joins TRBV11-1 to TRBJ1-5; TRBD1 aligns across 7 bases. The CDR3 length is 15 residues. Germline CDR1 and CDR2: SGHAT and FQDESV (reference sequence). V shed 5 bases, J shed 0 bases, and the junction held 4 bases outside the gene matches. This CDR3 is CASSRTGGSNQPQHF. The CDR3, as DNA: TGTGCCAGCAGCAGGACAGGTGGTAGCAATCAGCCCCAGCATTTT.